This TCR beta chain was observed in a study of blood T cell repertoires in COVID-19. About the study: Acute and convalescent COVID-19 samples came from the United States, Italy and Spain. The analysed material was cDNA or gDNA that came from T cells, B-cell-depleted T cells, or PBMCs.

Per the authors' pipeline: Estimated nucleated cell counts came from reference gene primer amplification. Clones were sequenced by immunoSEQ multiplex PCR, and TCRdb holds only the in-frame ones, with some missing. That table furnishes V, J and clone size, whereas the DNA furnished D and trimming. The data show about 130,000 clones, around 83% seen once. This CDR3 has 16 residues. The germline CDR1 and CDR2 sequences are LNHNV and YYDKDF (reference sequence). V was clipped by 0 bases and J by 4 bases; unmatched bases: 6. Input material: peripheral blood. V usage is TRBV15 and J usage is TRBJ1-3; the match to TRBD1 covers 7 bases. The clonotype comes from a middle-aged man with active or convalescent COVID-19. CDR3 protein: CATSREEGAGGNTIYF. The CDR3 region has the DNA TGTGCCACCAGCAGAGAGGAGGGGGCAGGAGGAAACACCATATATTTT.